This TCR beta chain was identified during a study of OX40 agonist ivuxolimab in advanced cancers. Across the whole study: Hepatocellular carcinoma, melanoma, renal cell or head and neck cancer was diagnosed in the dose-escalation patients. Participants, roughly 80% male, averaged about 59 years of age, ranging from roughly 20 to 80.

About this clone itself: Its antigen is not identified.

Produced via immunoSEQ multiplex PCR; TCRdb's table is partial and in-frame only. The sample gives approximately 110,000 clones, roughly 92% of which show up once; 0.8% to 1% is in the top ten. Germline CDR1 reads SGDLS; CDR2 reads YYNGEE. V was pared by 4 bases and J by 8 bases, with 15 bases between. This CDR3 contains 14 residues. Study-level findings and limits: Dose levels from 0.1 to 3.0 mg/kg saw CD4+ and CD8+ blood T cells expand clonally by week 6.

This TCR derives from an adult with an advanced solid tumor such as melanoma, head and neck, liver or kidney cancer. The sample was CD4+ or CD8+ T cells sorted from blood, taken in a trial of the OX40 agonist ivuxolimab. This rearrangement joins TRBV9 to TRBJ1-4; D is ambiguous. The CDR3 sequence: CASSLGDRGEKLFF. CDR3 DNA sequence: TGTGCCAGCAGCCTCGGAGATCGAGGGGAAAAACTGTTTTTT.